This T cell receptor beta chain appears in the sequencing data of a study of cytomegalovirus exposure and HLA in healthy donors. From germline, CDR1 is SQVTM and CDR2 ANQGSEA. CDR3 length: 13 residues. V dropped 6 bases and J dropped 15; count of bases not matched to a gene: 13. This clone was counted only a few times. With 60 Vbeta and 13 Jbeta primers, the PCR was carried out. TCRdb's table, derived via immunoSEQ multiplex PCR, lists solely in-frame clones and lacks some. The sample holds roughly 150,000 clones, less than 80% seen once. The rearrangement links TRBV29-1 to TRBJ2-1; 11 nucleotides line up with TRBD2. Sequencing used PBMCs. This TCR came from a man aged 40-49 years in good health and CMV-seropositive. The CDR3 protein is CSVGTSGSALLFF. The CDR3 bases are TGCAGCGTAGGAACTAGCGGGAGTGCCCTCTTGTTCTTC.